Listed here is a single T cell receptor beta chain. Its antigen is unidentified. The record originates from a study of cytomegalovirus exposure and HLA in healthy donors. As for the study in general: The same platform was used for the 120 or so validation repertoires as for the 666 first-cohort repertoires, as reported in a later analysis. Study findings and constraints: Some public TCRs appeared in many individuals, while most sequences were rare. Reportedly, diagnosis of cytomegalovirus status by the classifier showed high specificity and sensitivity. The investigators catalogued some 160 TCR beta chains as cytomegalovirus-associated.

Sequencing used immunoSEQ multiplex PCR; TCRdb keeps in-frame clones, though not all of them. The table records around 120,000 clones, approximately 88% of them present only once. CDR3 size: 16 residues. Losses at the gene ends were 0 bases for V and 8 bases for J; bases not matched to a gene: 10. From germline, CDR1 is SGHRS and CDR2 YFSETQ. This chain joins TRBV5-1 and TRBJ2-1, with 8 bases lining up with TRBD2. This TCR came from a woman under 30 in good health and CMV-seropositive. Sequences were obtained from PBMCs. The CDR3 here is CASSLVLAGLFDEQFF. Here the CDR3 DNA reads TGCGCCAGCAGCTTGGTGCTAGCGGGCCTCTTCGATGAGCAGTTCTTC.